One sample yielded the 10 T cell receptor beta chains listed below, sequenced in a study of post-analysis software for immune sequencing data (dated by TCRdb to the mid-2010s). Study-wide conclusions, independent of this receptor: Patients showed significantly higher frequencies than controls for a handful of TRBV segments, among them TRBV5-6, TRBV5-1 and TRBV20-1.

For these TCRs, the target antigens are not known. Library construction relied on PCR. The sequencer was an Illumina HiSeq 2500. To reduce PCR and sequencing biases, unique molecular identifiers were incorporated into the TCR beta cDNA libraries. TCRdb ran its own pipeline on the public reads, namely fastp trimming at Q25 and MiXCR clone calling, and kept in-frame beta chains. A single entry per CDR3 protein holds the most common genes and DNA from its merged rows. The sample contains 800,000 to 950,000 distinct CDR3 sequences, approximately 53% of them found a single time. In total, the top ten clones hold over 4% of the sample. The specimen was blood. These receptors were taken from a girl between 10 and 17 years old with multiple sclerosis.

The rearrangement links TRBV12-3 or TRBV12-4 to TRBJ2-3; D is unresolved. The germline V and J ends were trimmed by 5 bases and 1 base, with 19 bases remaining between them. This CDR3 is built from 17 residues. The CDR3 DNA reads TGTGCCAGCAGTCCCCTCAATTGGCGTCATGGCACAGATACGCAGTATTTT. Translating it yields CASSPLNWRHGTDTQYF.

This clonotype was seen only a few times. The rearrangement links TRBV29-1 to TRBJ2-4; 7 bases line up with TRBD1. V dropped 6 bases and J dropped 0; count of bases not matched to a gene: 8. Germline CDR1 reads SQVTM; CDR2 reads ANQGSEA. This CDR3 contains 15 residues. The CDR3 bases are TGCAGCGTGTTTGACAGGGCTCTAGCCAAAAACATTCAGTACTTC. It is translated as CSVFDRALAKNIQYF.

This clonotype was detected once. The rearrangement links TRBV9 to TRBJ1-1, with 7 bases matching TRBD1. The CDR3 length is 16 residues. CDR1 and CDR2 (germline): SGDLS, YYNGEE. V dropped 3 bases and J dropped 1; count of bases not matched to a gene: 9. The CDR3 reads CASSARSDRRNTEAFF. In DNA form, the CDR3 reads TGTGCCAGCAGCGCCAGATCGGACAGGAGGAACACTGAAGCTTTCTTT.

This chain links TRBV4-1 with TRBJ1-5; the D gene is possibly TRBD1 (6 bases). CDR3 length: 16 amino acids. V lost 2 bases to trimming and J lost 4 bases, with 15 bases between them. Germline V gives CDR1 MGHRA, CDR2 YSYEKL. This chain's CDR3 is CASSQTPRTDNQPQHF. The CDR3 region has the DNA TGCGCCAGCAGCCAAACCCCGAGGACAGATAATCAGCCCCAGCATTTT.

The chain carries TRBV14 and TRBJ2-1; 9 bases map to TRBD2. Losses at the gene ends were 1 base for V and 11 bases for J; bases not matched to a gene: 12. This CDR3 spans 16 amino acids. Germline CDR1 SGHDN, CDR2 FVKESK. The CDR3 DNA is TGTGCCAGCAGCCAAGTTCTCAGCGGGAGGCCCCAGCAGCAGTTCTTC. This codes for CASSQVLSGRPQQQFF.

V is TRBV5-5 and J is TRBJ2-1; TRBD2 agrees at 8 bases. The CDR3 runs 17 residues. Germline CDR1 is SGHKS and CDR2 is YYEKEE (reference sequence). V gave up 0 bases and J gave up 7 bases; unmatched junction bases: 12. In nucleotides, the CDR3 is TGTGCCAGCAGCTTGGGAGTATTAGGACTAGCTTTAAATGAGCAGTTCTTC. This sequence encodes CASSLGVLGLALNEQFF.

As concerns this clonotype: The junction and the germline gene differ at one end; a read error may be behind it. The V gene is TRBV5-1, the J gene TRBJ2-5, with 10 bases lining up with TRBD2. In germline, CDR1 is SGHRS, CDR2 YFSETQ. This CDR3 has 16 residues. CDR3 in amino acids: CAGSVVSGGALETQYF. The CDR3, as DNA: TGCGCCGGCAGCGTCGTAAGCGGGGGGGCCTTGGAGACCCAGTACTTC. Using reference TRBV5-1 and TRBJ2-5 for the parts outside the CDR3, the full variable domain is KAGVTQTPRYLIKTRGQQVTLSCSPISGHRSVSWYQQTPGQGLQFLFEYFSETQRNKGNFPGRFSGRQFSNSRSEMNVSTLELGDSALYLCAGSVVSGGALETQYFGPGTRLLVL.

This clonotype was observed a few times. This sequence joins TRBV10-3 and TRBJ2-3; D is possibly TRBD1 (5 bases). The CDR3 has 16 amino acids. V was clipped by 0 bases and J by 2 bases, with 12 bases between them. CDR1 is ENHRY and CDR2 is SYGVKD in the germline V gene. In nucleotides, the CDR3 is TGTGCCATCAGTGAGTCGTTGGGGCTCCTCACAGATACGCAGTATTTT. Residues: CAISESLGLLTDTQYF.

J is TRBJ1-5 and V is TRBV7-3, with 7 bases fitting TRBD1. The CDR3 contains 15 residues. CDR1 is SGHTA, CDR2 FQGTGA, per germline. After removal of 5 bases from V and 0 bases from J, the junction contained 4 bases not matched to a gene. The CDR3 spells CASSPGQLSNQPQHF. CDR3 DNA sequence: TGTGCCAGCAGCCCGGGACAGCTTAGCAATCAGCCCCAGCATTTT. Filled out from reference TRBV7-3 and TRBJ1-5, the complete variable domain reads GAGVSQTPSNKVTEKGKYVELRCDPISGHTALYWYRQSLGQGPEFLIYFQGTGAADDSGLPNDRFFAVRPEGSVSTLKIQRTERGDSAVYLCASSPGQLSNQPQHFGDGTRLSIL.

The chain links TRBV20-1 to TRBJ2-1; 8 bases are shared with TRBD2. The CDR3 sequence is 15 residues long. In germline, CDR1 is DFQATT, CDR2 SNEGSKA (reference sequence). The J segment lost 3 bases and the V segment lost 3 bases, leaving 7 bases of the junction unmatched. CDR3 DNA sequence: TGCAGTGCTAGTAGTCGGGAGGGCCACTACAATGAGCAGTTCTTC. Translated, it gives CSASSREGHYNEQFF.